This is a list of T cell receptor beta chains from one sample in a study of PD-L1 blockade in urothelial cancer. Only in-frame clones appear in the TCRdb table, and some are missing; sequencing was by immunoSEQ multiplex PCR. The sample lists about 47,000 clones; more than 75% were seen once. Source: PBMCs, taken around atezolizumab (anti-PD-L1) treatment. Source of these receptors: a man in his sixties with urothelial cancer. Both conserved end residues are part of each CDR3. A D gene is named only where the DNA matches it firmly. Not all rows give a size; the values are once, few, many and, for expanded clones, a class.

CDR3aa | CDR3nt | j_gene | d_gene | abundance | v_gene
CASSPQGLSGLEQYF | TGTGCCAGCAGCCCACAGGGGCTTTCGGGCCTCGAGCAGTACTTC | TRBJ2-7 | TRBD1 | . | TRBV7-2
CASSTRTTNTGELFF | TGTGCCAGCAGCACCCGGACAACAAACACCGGGGAGCTGTTTTTT | TRBJ2-2 | . | . | TRBV11-2
CASSEGRGHSQPQHF | TGTGCCAGCAGTGAGGGCAGGGGGCACAGTCAGCCCCAGCATTTT | TRBJ1-5 | TRBD1 | . | TRBV6-1
CASSDGFYEQYF | TGTGCCAGCAGTGACGGGTTCTACGAGCAGTACTTC | TRBJ2-7 | . | many | TRBV2
CASSLARGTVTDTQYF | TGTGCCAGCAGTTTAGCCAGGGGGACAGTCACAGATACGCAGTATTTT | TRBJ2-3 | TRBD1 | once | TRBV6-6
CASSLGSTGNTIYF | TGTGCCAGCAGCTTAGGAAGTACAGGGAACACCATATATTTT | TRBJ1-3 | . | . | TRBV11-2
CASSHRGYEAFF | TGCGCCAGCAGCCACCGGGGATATGAAGCTTTCTTT | TRBJ1-1 | . | . | TRBV4-3
CASSPGFSYEQYF | TGTGCCAGCAGCCCCGGGTTCTCCTACGAGCAGTACTTC | TRBJ2-7 | . | . | TRBV11-2
CATSRDLSGGSSTDTQYF | TGTGCCACCAGCAGAGATTTGTCGGGGGGATCGAGCACAGATACGCAGTATTTT | TRBJ2-3 | TRBD2 | . | TRBV15
CASSLDIQNTMNTEAFF | TGTGCCAGCAGCTTGGATATCCAGAACACCATGAACACTGAAGCTTTCTTT | TRBJ1-1 | . | few | TRBV5-6
CSVEGQGGTEAFF | TGCAGCGTGGAGGGACAGGGGGGCACTGAAGCTTTCTTT | TRBJ1-1 | TRBD1 | . | TRBV29-1
CATSRGLEAGGLETQYF | TGTGCCACCAGCAGGGGATTGGAGGCAGGCGGCCTAGAGACCCAGTACTTC | TRBJ2-5 | . | . | TRBV15
CASTSAAGNQPQHF | TGTGCCAGCACCTCCGCGGCTGGCAATCAGCCCCAGCATTTT | TRBJ1-5 | . | few | TRBV6-1
CASSELGGLANTGELFF | TGTGCCAGCAGTGAATTAGGAGGGTTGGCCAACACCGGGGAGCTGTTTTTT | TRBJ2-2 | . | . | TRBV2
CASSLNGEGGQPQHF | TGCGCCAGCAGCCTCAACGGGGAGGGTGGCCAGCCCCAGCATTTT | TRBJ1-5 | . | once | TRBV5-1
CASSMGGAPYNEQFF | TGTGCCAGTAGTATGGGGGGAGCCCCCTACAATGAGCAGTTCTTC | TRBJ2-1 | . | . | TRBV19
CASSFGLAGGPTDTQYF | TGTGCCAGCAGTTTTGGGCTAGCGGGAGGGCCCACAGATACGCAGTATTTT | TRBJ2-3 | TRBD2 | . | TRBV28
CASSMGQGNTEAFF | TGTGCCAGTAGTATGGGACAGGGGAACACTGAAGCTTTCTTT | TRBJ1-1 | TRBD1 | . | TRBV19
CASSPGTADTQYF | TGTGCCAGCAGTCCCGGGACAGCAGATACGCAGTATTTT | TRBJ2-3 | TRBD1 | . | TRBV6-1
CASSKGRVNTEAFF | TGTGCCAGCAGCAAAGGGAGAGTGAACACTGAAGCTTTCTTT | TRBJ1-1 | . | . | TRBV21-1
CASSQYSLAGNTQYF | TGTGCCAGCAGCCAATATTCGCTAGCGGGAAATACGCAGTATTTT | TRBJ2-3 | TRBD2 | . | TRBV4-2
CSAPQGPEQFF | TGCAGTGCTCCACAGGGCCCTGAGCAGTTCTTC | TRBJ2-1 | . | . | TRBV20-1
CASSLAETGVTEAFF | TGCGCCAGCAGCTTGGCCGAGACAGGGGTTACTGAAGCTTTCTTT | TRBJ1-1 | TRBD1 | . | TRBV5-1
CASSLVVDGSYEQYF | TGTGCCAGCAGCTTAGTGGTTGACGGGTCCTACGAGCAGTACTTC | TRBJ2-7 | . | few | TRBV11-2
CASSSGTGAYNEQFF | TGTGCCAGCAGCTCCGGGACAGGGGCTTACAATGAGCAGTTCTTC | TRBJ2-1 | TRBD1 | . | TRBV6-5
CATATDRTYNEQFF | TGCGCCACCGCTACGGACAGAACTTACAATGAGCAGTTCTTC | TRBJ2-1 | . | . | TRBV5-1
CASSLEGDYNEQFF | TGTGCCAGCAGCTTGGAAGGAGACTACAATGAGCAGTTCTTC | TRBJ2-1 | . | medium-sized | TRBV5-4
CASSRGGTEHQETQYF | TGCGCCAGCAGCCGGGGGGGGACAGAGCACCAAGAGACCCAGTACTTC | TRBJ2-5 | . | . | TRBV5-1
CASSGGQGFSWSEF | TGCGCCAGCAGTGGGGGACAGGGGTTTAGTTGGAGCGAGTTC | TRBJ2-7 | TRBD1 | . | TRBV10-1
CASIVVASNQPQHF | TGTGCCAGCATAGTTGTAGCCAGCAATCAGCCCCAGCATTTT | TRBJ1-5 | . | . | TRBV6-1
CASSPTSGRTVYNEQFF | TGTGCCAGCAGCCCAACTAGCGGGAGGACTGTATACAATGAGCAGTTCTTC | TRBJ2-1 | TRBD2 | . | TRBV7-2
CASSLAGGATSTDTQYF | TGTGCCAGCAGCTTAGCGGGCGGGGCTACTAGCACAGATACGCAGTATTTT | TRBJ2-3 | . | . | TRBV7-2
CSVRGNTEAFF | TGCAGCGTTCGTGGCAACACTGAAGCTTTCTTT | TRBJ1-1 | . | . | TRBV29-1
CASSFNRGGNEQFF | TGTGCCAGCAGCTTCAACAGGGGGGGCAATGAGCAGTTCTTC | TRBJ2-1 | . | few | TRBV7-2
CASSSYMNTEAFF | TGTGCCAGCAGTTCCTATATGAACACTGAAGCTTTCTTT | TRBJ1-1 | . | . | TRBV28
CASSFKRGGLAKNIQYF | TGTGCCAGCAGTTTCAAGAGGGGAGGGCTAGCCAAAAACATTCAGTACTTC | TRBJ2-4 | TRBD2 | . | TRBV28
CASSLGQNSNQPQHF | TGCGCCAGCAGCCTTGGACAGAATAGCAATCAGCCCCAGCATTTT | TRBJ1-5 | . | . | TRBV5-1
CASSIRWGREETQYF | TGTGCCAGTAGTATCAGGTGGGGGCGGGAAGAGACCCAGTACTTC | TRBJ2-5 | . | . | TRBV19
CASSRTGGTEAFF | TGTGCCAGCAGCCGGACAGGGGGCACTGAAGCTTTCTTT | TRBJ1-1 | TRBD1 | . | TRBV25-1
CASSRGATQKEKLFF | TGTGCCAGCAGTCGGGGGGCCACTCAAAAGGAAAAACTGTTTTTT | TRBJ1-4 | . | . | TRBV6-5
CASSQSGTTGNTIYF | TGTGCCAGCTCCCAATCCGGGACAACTGGAAACACCATATATTTT | TRBJ1-3 | . | . | TRBV18
CASSRSGTMNTEAFF | TGTGCCAGCAGCCGCTCCGGGACAATGAACACTGAAGCTTTCTTT | TRBJ1-1 | . | . | TRBV5-5
CSARGGKEQFF | TGCAGTGCTAGGGGAGGAAAGGAGCAGTTCTTC | TRBJ2-1 | . | . | TRBV20-1
CAWTGGTNQPQHF | TGTGCCTGGACAGGGGGTACCAATCAGCCCCAGCATTTT | TRBJ1-5 | TRBD1 | few | TRBV30
CASSLAGGGNIQYF | TGTGCCAGCAGCCTAGCGGGGGGTGGAAACATTCAGTACTTC | TRBJ2-4 | TRBD2 | . | TRBV7-2
CASSVAGYNEQFF | TGTGCCAGCAGCGTAGCCGGGTACAATGAGCAGTTCTTC | TRBJ2-1 | . | . | TRBV9
CASSWGDWEQFF | TGTGCCAGCAGTTGGGGAGATTGGGAGCAGTTCTTC | TRBJ2-1 | . | . | TRBV28
CASSQDTGTAYGYTF | TGTGCCAGCAGCCAAGATACCGGGACAGCCTATGGCTACACCTTC | TRBJ1-2 | TRBD1 | . | TRBV5-5
CASSPETRDFNQPQHF | TGTGCCAGCTCACCGGAAACCCGGGACTTCAATCAGCCCCAGCATTTT | TRBJ1-5 | . | . | TRBV18
CASRVTVLSSYEQYF | TGTGCCAGCAGGGTGACAGTTCTAAGCTCCTACGAGCAGTACTTC | TRBJ2-7 | . | once | TRBV6-1
CASTRDRGIGEQYF | TGTGCCAGCACCAGAGACAGGGGTATTGGGGAGCAGTACTTC | TRBJ2-7 | TRBD1 | . | TRBV6-6
CASSLVLDYYNEQFF | TGTGCCAGCAGCTTAGTTCTGGACTACTACAATGAGCAGTTCTTC | TRBJ2-1 | . | . | TRBV7-9
CAISGGDRGSGANVLTF | TGTGCCATCAGTGGAGGGGACAGGGGATCTGGGGCCAACGTCCTGACTTTC | TRBJ2-6 | TRBD1 | few | TRBV10-3